Following are 5 T cell receptor beta chains from one sample sequenced in a study of blood T cell repertoires in COVID-19 (TCRdb year 2020). Libraries were made using the immunoSEQ multiplex PCR assay. This is the immuneACCESS table as TCRdb keeps it, with only in-frame sequences that have V and J called. A part of the clones is gone; compared with another copy, unresolved V genes explain less than half, and the rest is unexplained. The sample table contains fewer than 150,000 clones; only one count was recorded for around 85% of them. The ten largest clones capture roughly 4.5% of the sample. Input material: peripheral blood. These TCRs come from a human donor in a cohort sampled during active COVID-19.

This clone was observed a few times. This chain connects TRBV11-2 to TRBJ2-7; 10 nucleotides agree with TRBD1. The CDR3 spans 15 residues. V gave up 5 bases and J gave up 3 bases; unmatched junction bases: 7. CDR1 is SGHAT and CDR2 is FQNNGV in the germline V gene. The CDR3 DNA is TGTGCCAGCAGCACCATAGGACAGGGGGTCTACGAGCAGTACGTC. Protein sequence: CASSTIGQGVYEQYV.

A note on this clone: Germline and junction disagree at one end, which may indicate a read error. The J gene is TRBJ2-1, the V gene TRBV6-4; no reliable D call. The germline CDR1 and CDR2 sequences are MRHNA and SNTAGT. There are 15 residues in the CDR3. Written as DNA, the CDR3 is TGTGCCAGCAGTGACTCCGCTCAGTCCTTCAATGAGCAGTTCTTC. Its translation: CASSDSAQSFNEQFF.

Worth noting for this clone: Other DNA sequences of this sample code for an identical CDR3. The chain recombines TRBV5-1 with TRBJ1-1, with TRBD1 identical over 8 bases. The V segment lost 3 bases and the J segment 2 bases; nucleotides outside the gene matches: 3. Germline V lookup: CDR1 SGHRS, CDR2 YFSETQ. The length of the CDR3 is 14 residues. The CDR3 bases are TGCGCCAGCAGCTCCACAGGGGGAAACACTGAAGCTTTCTTT. It translates to CASSSTGGNTEAFF.

This clone has just a few counts. This rearrangement joins TRBV30 to TRBJ2-7; no clear D gene. The V end lost 4 bases, the J end lost 0 bases, and 7 bases lay between the germline ends. The CDR3 consists of 12 residues. CDR1 is GTSNPN and CDR2 is SVGIG in the germline V gene (reference sequence). The CDR3 bases are TGTGCCTGGAAAAGGAGCTCCTACGAGCAGTACTTC. This sequence encodes CAWKRSSYEQYF.

The V gene is TRBV4-1, the J gene TRBJ1-2; TRBD1 matches 9 bases. Per germline, CDR1 MGHRA and CDR2 YSYEKL. Germline trimming cut 8 bases from V and 8 bases from J; bases unmatched to any gene: 6. The CDR3 runs 12 residues. CDR3 sequence reads: CASGQGMDGYTF. In DNA form, the CDR3 reads TGCGCCAGCGGACAGGGGATGGACGGCTACACCTTC.